This T cell receptor beta chain was identified in a study of T cell responses to AZD1222 COVID-19 vaccine (dated by TCRdb to the early 2020s). For the wider study: A total of 240 or so trial participants underwent TCR sequencing, of whom roughly 210 had received two doses of AZD1222 and some 25 had received two doses of the MenACWY control vaccine. Trial participants were enrolled by age into subgroups of 18-55, 56-69 and 70-plus years, and 148, 28 and 57 TCR-sequenced participants, respectively, were included in these subgroups.

In light of the paper, this sample's time point label describes: about 28 days (+/-7) after the second vaccine dose. AZD1222 recipients with second doses at about 4 weeks or about 12 weeks were pooled, because spike-specific TCR depth and breadth did not differ between schedules. Vaccinee samples came from UK trials COV001 and COV002, including a single-blind randomized controlled phase 2/3 trial of AZD1222 (ChAdOx1 nCoV-19) in healthy adults. For TCRbeta chain sequencing, PBMC samples were collected from trial participants at day 0 and at day 28 after the second dose. The CDR3 regions of human TCRbeta chains were analyzed by immunosequencing. From the authors' description of their analysis: TCRs in the repertoires were compared against a reference library of SARS-CoV-2-specific TCRs that had been generated with the MIRA antigen-specificity platform. Breadth meant the fraction of unique TCRs that were SARS-CoV-2-associated, whereas depth meant the fraction of total T cells that were SARS-CoV-2-associated. Using the MIRA data, every spike-specific TCR was mapped to the spike region that the TCR reacted to and assigned to either a CD4 or a CD8 class. Log10-transformed breadth and depth values were compared by one-way ANOVA with Sidak's multiple comparisons tests. TCRdb carries this immuneACCESS record with in-frame sequences only. Its versions omit some clonotypes, under half of them owing to an unresolved V gene in the studies checked, with the rest unexplained. For V, J and clone size, that table is used; D and trimming come from the DNA. This sample comprises tens of thousands of clones, 60% to 85% of them detected only once. About 51% of the sample lies in the top ten.

Comment on this clone: Its antigen target is currently unknown. No clone much larger than this one lies a single base away; base qualities are absent.

Reading the germline V gene (reference sequence) gives CDR1 MNHEY and CDR2 SMNVEV. Compared with germline, V lacks 7 bases and J lacks 6 bases; bases without a gene match: 4. From the cysteine through the phenylalanine, the CDR3 covers 14 amino acids. The read is trimmed to its CDR3 DNA, 42 bases read in frame from base 1. Beyond this particular receptor, the publication reports: Reportedly, almost half of the unique spike-specific TCRs recognized epitopes lying outside the regions that are mutated in the B.1.351 and B.1.1.7 variants. The vaccine-associated CD4 TCRs covered the entire spike protein, and the dominant responses fell in regions 160-218 and 743-854. The 56-69-year group was small, and its depth increase did not reach significance, likely because of low power. Because no day 14 peak-response samples were available, the repertoires could be characterized only after the peak T cell response. Most participants were white British and females outnumbered males, and the authors suggested that clonal diversity may have been underestimated. Spike-specific TCR breadth and depth rose significantly after two AZD1222 doses compared with day 0 and with MenACWY recipients. Conclusions about previously exposed vaccinees are limited, since just a handful of AZD1222 recipients were seropositive for SARS-CoV-2 at baseline.

The chain is assembled from TRBV27 and TRBJ2-1, with 12 junctional bases fitting TRBD2. This TCR derives from an adult who received the AZD1222 COVID-19 vaccine. The sequencing here drew on peripheral blood, taken 28 days after the second AZD1222 dose. The DNA sequence follows: TGTGCCAGCACCCCTAGCGGGAGGGCCAATGAGCAGTTCTTC. Its protein reads: CASTPSGRANEQFF.